Sequencing of this T cell receptor beta chain was carried out in a study of cytomegalovirus exposure and HLA in healthy donors. Germline V gene sequence: CDR1 MNHEY, CDR2 SVGAGI. The CDR3 loop spans 14 amino acids. Trimming shortened V by 5 bases and J by 4 bases, and 14 bases separated the two germline ends. Findings and limits, study-wide: Cytomegalovirus status was reportedly diagnosed by the classifier with high sensitivity and specificity.

Use of 60 Vbeta and 13 Jbeta primers characterized the PCR. Sequenced by immunoSEQ multiplex PCR; TCRdb stores in-frame clones only, minus some. This table has around 140,000 clones, approximately 10% appearing once. This clone was seen only a few times. Its antigen is as yet unknown. The chain uses TRBV6-5 and TRBJ1-2; no definite D call. The sequencing sample was made of PBMCs. The receptor's source is a woman aged 40-49 years in good health and CMV-seropositive. The CDR3 nucleotides are TGTGCCAGCAGTGAATATGAGCGCGCCTATGGCTACACCTTC. This translates into CASSEYERAYGYTF.